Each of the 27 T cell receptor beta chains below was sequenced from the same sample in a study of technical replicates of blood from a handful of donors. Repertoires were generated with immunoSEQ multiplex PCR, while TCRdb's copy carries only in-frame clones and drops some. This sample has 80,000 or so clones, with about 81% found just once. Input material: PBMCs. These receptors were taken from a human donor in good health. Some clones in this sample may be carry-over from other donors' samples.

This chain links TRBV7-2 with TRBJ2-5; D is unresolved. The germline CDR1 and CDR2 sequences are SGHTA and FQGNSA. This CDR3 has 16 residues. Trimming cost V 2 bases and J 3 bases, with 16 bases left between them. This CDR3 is CASSLTPGDLEETQYF. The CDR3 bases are TGTGCCAGCAGCTTAACCCCAGGTGACCTTGAAGAGACCCAGTACTTC.

The CDR3 region has the DNA TGTGCCAGCAGCCCGCCGGGACTAGCGGGAGTTTCCTACAATGAGCAGTTCTTC. This translates into CASSPPGLAGVSYNEQFF. The chain joins TRBV7-8 to TRBJ2-1; 14 bases are shared with TRBD2. This CDR3 has 18 residues. Germline V gives CDR1 SGHVS, CDR2 FQNEAQ. V lost 5 bases and J lost 1; bases outside the gene matches: 7.

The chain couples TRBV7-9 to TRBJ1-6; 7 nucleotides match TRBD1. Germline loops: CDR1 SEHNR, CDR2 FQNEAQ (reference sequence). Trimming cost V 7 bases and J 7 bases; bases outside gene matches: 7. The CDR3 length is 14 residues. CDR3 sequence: CASTYGTANSPLHF. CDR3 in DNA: TGTGCCAGCACCTACGGGACAGCCAATTCACCCCTCCACTTT.

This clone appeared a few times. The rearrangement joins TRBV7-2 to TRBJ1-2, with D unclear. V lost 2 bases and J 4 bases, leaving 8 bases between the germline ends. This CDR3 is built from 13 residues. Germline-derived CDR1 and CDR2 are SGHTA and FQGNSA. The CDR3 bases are TGTGCCAGCAGCTTATGGAGTACCTATGGCTACACCTTC. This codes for CASSLWSTYGYTF.

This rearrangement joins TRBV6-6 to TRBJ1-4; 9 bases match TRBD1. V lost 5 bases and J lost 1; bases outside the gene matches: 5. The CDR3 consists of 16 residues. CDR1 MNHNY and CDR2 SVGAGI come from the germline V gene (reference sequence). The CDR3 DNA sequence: TGTGCCAGCAGTCTGGGACAGGGAGTAACTAATGAAAAACTGTTTTTT. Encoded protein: CASSLGQGVTNEKLFF.

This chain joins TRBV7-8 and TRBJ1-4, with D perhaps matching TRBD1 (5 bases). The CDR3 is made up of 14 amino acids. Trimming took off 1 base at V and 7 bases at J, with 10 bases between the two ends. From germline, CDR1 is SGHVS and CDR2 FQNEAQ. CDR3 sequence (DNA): TGTGCCAGCAGCTTAGGTGGGGGAGGTGAAAAACTGTTTTTT. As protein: CASSLGGGGEKLFF.

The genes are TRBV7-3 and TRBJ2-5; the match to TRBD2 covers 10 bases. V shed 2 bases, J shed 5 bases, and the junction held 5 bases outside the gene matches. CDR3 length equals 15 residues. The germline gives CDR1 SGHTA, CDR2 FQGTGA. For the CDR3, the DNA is TGTGCCAGCAGCTTAGGGACTAGCGATGCGGAGACCCAGTACTTC. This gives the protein CASSLGTSDAETQYF.

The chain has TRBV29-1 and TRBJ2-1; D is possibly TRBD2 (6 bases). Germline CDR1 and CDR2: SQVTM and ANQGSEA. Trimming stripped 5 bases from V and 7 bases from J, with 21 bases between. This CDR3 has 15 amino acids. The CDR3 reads CSVTTVGGVRNEQFF. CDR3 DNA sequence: TGCAGCGTTACGACCGTGGGGGGAGTCAGAAATGAGCAGTTCTTC.

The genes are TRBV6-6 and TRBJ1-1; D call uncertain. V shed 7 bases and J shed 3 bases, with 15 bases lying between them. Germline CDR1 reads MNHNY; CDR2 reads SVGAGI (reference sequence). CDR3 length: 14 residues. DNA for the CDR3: TGTGCCAGCACTGGGAGCGGGGTAGACACTGAAGCTTTCTTT. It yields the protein CASTGSGVDTEAFF.

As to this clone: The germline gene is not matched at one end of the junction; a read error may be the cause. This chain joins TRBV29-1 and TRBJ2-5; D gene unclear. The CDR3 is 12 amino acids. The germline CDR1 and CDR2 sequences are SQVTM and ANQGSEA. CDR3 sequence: CSIERSAETQYF. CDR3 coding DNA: TGCAGCATTGAAAGAAGCGCAGAGACCCAGTACTTC.

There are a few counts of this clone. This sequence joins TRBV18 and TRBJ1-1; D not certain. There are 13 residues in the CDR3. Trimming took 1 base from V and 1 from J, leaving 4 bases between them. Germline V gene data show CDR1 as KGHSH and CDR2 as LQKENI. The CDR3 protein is CASSPHKNTEAFF. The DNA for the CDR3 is TGTGCCAGCTCACCACACAAGAACACTGAAGCTTTCTTT.

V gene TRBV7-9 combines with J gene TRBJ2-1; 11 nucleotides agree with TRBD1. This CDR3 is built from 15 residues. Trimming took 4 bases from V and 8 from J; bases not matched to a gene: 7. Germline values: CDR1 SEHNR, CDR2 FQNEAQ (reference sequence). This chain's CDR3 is CASSSDRGRLDEQFF. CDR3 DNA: TGTGCCAGCAGCTCGGACAGGGGGCGCCTCGATGAGCAGTTCTTC.

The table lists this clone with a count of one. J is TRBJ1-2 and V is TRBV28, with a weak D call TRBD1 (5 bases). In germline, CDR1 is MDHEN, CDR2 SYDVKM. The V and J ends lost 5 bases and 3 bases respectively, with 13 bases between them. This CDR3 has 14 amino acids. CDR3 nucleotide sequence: TGTGCCAGCAGTCCGTCGGGGGGGGACTATGGCTACACCTTC. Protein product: CASSPSGGDYGYTF.

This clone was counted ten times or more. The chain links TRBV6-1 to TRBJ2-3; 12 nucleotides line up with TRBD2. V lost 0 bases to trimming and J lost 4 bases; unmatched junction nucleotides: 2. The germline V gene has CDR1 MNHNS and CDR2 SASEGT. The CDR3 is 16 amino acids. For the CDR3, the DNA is TGTGCCAGCAGTGAAGCGCTAGCGGGAGGGCCAGATACGCAGTATTTT. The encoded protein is CASSEALAGGPDTQYF.

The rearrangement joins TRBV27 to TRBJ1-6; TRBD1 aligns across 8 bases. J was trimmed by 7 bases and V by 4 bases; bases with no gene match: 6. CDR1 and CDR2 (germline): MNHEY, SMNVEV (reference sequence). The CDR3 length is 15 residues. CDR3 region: CASSSIRTGNSPLHF. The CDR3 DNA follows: TGTGCCAGCAGTTCTATCAGGACAGGGAATTCACCCCTCCACTTT.

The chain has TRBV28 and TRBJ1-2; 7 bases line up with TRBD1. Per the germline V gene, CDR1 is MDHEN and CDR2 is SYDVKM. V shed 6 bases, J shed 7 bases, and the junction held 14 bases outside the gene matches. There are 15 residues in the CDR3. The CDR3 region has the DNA TGTGCCAGCAGCCCTAGTGACAGGGAGAGATTTGGCTACACCTTC. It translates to CASSPSDRERFGYTF.

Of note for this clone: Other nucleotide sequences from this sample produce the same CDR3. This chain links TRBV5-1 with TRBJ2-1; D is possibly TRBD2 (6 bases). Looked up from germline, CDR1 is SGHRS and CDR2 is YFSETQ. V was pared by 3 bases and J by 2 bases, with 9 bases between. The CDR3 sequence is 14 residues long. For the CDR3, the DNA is TGCGCCAGCAGCTCCTCGGGGGCCTACAATGAGCAGTTCTTC. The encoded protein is CASSSSGAYNEQFF.

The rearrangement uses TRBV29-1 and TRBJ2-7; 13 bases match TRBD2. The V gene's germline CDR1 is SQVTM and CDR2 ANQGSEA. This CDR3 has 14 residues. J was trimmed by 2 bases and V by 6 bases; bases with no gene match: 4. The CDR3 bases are TGCAGCGTGGGGGGGACTAGCGGGACCTACGAGCAGTACTTC. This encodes CSVGGTSGTYEQYF.

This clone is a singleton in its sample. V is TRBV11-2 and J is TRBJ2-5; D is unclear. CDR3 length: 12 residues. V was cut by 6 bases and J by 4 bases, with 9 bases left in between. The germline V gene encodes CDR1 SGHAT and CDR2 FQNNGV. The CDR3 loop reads CASRGGGETQYF. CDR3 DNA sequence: TGTGCCAGCAGAGGCGGCGGAGAGACCCAGTACTTC.

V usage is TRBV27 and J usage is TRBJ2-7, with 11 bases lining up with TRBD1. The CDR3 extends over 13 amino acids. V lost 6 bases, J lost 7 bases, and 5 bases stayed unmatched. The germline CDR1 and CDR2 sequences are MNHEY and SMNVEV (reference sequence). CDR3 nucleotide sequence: TGTGCCAGCAGGTGGGACAGGGGGGGTGAGCAGTACTTC. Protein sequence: CASRWDRGGEQYF.

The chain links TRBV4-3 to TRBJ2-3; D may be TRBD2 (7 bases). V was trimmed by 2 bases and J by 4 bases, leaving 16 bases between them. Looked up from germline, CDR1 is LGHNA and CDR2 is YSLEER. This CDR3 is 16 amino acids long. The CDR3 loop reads CASSQRLGGGPDTQYF. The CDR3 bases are TGCGCCAGCAGCCAAAGGCTAGGGGGAGGGCCAGATACGCAGTATTTT.

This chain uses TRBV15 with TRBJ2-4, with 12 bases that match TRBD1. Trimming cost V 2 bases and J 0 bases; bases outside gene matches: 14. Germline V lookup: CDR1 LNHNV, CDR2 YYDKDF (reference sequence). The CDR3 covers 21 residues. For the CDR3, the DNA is TGTGCCACCAGCAGAAGGTCAGGGGGACAGGGGGCCTACCTAGCCAAAAACATTCAGTACTTC. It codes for CATSRRSGGQGAYLAKNIQYF.

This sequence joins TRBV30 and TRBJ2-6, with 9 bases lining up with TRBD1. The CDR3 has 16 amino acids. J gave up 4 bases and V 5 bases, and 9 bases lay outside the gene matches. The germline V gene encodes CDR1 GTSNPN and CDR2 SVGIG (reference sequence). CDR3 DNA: TGTGCCTGGGGGCGGGACAGGGTTCCCGGGGCCAACGTCCTGACTTTC. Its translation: CAWGRDRVPGANVLTF.

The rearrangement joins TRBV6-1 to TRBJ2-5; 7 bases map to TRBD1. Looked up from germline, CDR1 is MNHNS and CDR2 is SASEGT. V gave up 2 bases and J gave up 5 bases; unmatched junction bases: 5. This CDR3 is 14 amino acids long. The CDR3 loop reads CASSERTGRETQYF. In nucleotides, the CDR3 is TGTGCCAGCAGTGAAAGGACAGGTCGGGAGACCCAGTACTTC.

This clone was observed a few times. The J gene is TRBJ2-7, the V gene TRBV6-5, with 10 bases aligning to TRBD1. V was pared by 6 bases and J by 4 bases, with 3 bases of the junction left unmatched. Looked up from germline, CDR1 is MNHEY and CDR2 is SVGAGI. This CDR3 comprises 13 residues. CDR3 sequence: CASRKGQGYEQYF. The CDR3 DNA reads TGTGCCAGCAGGAAGGGACAGGGGTACGAGCAGTACTTC.

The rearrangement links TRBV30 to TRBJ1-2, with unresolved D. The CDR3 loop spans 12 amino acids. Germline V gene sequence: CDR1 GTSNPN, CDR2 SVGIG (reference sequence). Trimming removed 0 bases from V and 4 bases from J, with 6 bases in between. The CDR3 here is CAWSVAVYGYTF. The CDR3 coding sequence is TGTGCCTGGAGTGTGGCGGTCTATGGCTACACCTTC.

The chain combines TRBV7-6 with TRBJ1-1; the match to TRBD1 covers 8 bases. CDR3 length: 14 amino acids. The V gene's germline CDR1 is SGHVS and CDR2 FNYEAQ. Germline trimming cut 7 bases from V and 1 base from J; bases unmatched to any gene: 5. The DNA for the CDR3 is TGTGCCAGCACCCCGCAGGGGGCGAACACTGAAGCTTTCTTT. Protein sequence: CASTPQGANTEAFF.